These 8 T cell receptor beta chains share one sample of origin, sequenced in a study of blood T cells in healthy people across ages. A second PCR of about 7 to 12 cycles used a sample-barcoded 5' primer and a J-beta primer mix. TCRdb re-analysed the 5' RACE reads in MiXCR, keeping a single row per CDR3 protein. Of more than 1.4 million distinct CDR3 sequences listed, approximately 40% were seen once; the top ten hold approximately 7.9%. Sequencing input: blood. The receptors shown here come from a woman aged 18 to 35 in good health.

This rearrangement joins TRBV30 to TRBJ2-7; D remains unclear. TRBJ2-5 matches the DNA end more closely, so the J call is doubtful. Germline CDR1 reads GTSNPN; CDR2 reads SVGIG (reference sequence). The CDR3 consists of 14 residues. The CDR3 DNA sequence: TGTGCCTGGAGTGCATCCGGGTTTGGAGAGACCCAGTACTTC. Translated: CAWSASGFGETQYF.

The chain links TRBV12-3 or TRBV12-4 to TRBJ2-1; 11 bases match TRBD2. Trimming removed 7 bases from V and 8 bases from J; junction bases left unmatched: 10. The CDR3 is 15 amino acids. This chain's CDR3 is CASTLTSGVMDEQFF. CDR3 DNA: TGTGCCAGCACTCTGACTAGCGGGGTGATGGATGAGCAGTTCTTC.

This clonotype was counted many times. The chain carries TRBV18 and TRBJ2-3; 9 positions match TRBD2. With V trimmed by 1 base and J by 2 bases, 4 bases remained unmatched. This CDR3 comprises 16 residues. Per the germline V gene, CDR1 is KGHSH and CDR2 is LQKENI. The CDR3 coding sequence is TGTGCCAGCTCACCACGGCTAGCGGGAATCACAGATACGCAGTATTTT. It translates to CASSPRLAGITDTQYF. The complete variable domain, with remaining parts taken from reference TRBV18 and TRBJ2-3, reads NAGVMQNPRHLVRRRGQEARLRCSPMKGHSHVYWYRQLPEEGLKFMVYLQKENIIDESGMPKERFSAEFPKEGPSILRIQQVVRGDSAAYFCASSPRLAGITDTQYFGPGTRLTVL.

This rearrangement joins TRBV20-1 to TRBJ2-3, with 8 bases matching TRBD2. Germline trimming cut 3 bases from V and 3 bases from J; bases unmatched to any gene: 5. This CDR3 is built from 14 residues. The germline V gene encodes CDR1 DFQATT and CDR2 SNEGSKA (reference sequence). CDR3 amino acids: CSASSGLATDTQYF. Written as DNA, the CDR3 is TGCAGTGCTAGTTCCGGACTAGCAACAGATACGCAGTATTTT.

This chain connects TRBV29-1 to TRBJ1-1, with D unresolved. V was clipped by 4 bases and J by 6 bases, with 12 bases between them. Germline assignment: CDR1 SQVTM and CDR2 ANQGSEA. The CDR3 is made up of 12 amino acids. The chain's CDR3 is CSVGWRDSEAFF. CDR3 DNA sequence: TGCAGCGTTGGTTGGAGGGATTCTGAAGCTTTCTTT. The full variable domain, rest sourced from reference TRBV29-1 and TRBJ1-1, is SAVISQKPSRDICQRGTSLTIQCQVDSQVTMMFWYRQQPGQSLTLIATANQGSEATYESGFVIDKFPISRPNLTFSTLTVSNMSPEDSSIYLCSVGWRDSEAFFGQGTRLTVV.

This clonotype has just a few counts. This CDR3 is CASSLWGGGGDEQYF. CDR3 bases: TGTGCCAGCAGTTTATGGGGGGGAGGGGGCGACGAGCAGTACTTC. The chain carries TRBV27 and TRBJ2-7; the D gene could be TRBD1 or TRBD2 (7 bases each). The germline V gene encodes CDR1 MNHEY and CDR2 SMNVEV (reference sequence). V shed 1 base and J shed 5 bases, with 15 bases lying between them. This CDR3 comprises 15 residues.

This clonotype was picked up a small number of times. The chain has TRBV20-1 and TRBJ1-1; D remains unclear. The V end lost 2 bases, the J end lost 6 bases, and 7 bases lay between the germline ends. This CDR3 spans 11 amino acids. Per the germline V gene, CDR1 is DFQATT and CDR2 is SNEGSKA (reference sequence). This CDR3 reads CSARRVSEAFF. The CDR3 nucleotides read TGCAGTGCTAGACGAGTGTCTGAAGCTTTCTTT.

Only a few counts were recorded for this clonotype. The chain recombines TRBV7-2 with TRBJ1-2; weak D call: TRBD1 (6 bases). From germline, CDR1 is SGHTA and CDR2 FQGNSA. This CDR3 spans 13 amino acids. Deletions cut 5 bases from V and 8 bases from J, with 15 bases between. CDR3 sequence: CASSPVGGRGYTF. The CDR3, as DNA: TGTGCCAGCAGCCCCGTAGGGGGGCGAGGCTACACCTTC. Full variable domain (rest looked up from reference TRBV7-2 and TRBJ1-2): GAGVSQSPSNKVTEKGKDVELRCDPISGHTALYWYRQSLGQGLEFLIYFQGNSAPDKSGLPSDRFSAERTGGSVSTLTIQRTQQEDSAVYLCASSPVGGRGYTFGSGTRLTVV.